This T cell receptor beta chain was sequenced during a study of T cells after yellow fever vaccination. The study's findings and limits: Contaminating bulk clonotypes could be abundant in FACS-sorted repertoires.

Per germline, CDR1 SQVTM and CDR2 ANQGSEA. The length of the CDR3 is 16 residues. The V segment lost 5 bases and the J segment 1 base; nucleotides outside the gene matches: 11. TCRdb analysed the 5' RACE reads with MiXCR anew, one entry per CDR3 protein. The sample holds some 160,000 distinct CDR3 sequences, over 7% seen once. This clonotype was detected ten times or more. What it binds is unknown. The gene calls are TRBV29-1 and TRBJ1-2, with 9 bases aligning to TRBD1. Sequenced here: CD8+ T cells sorted from PBMCs, sampled 45 days after the yellow fever booster vaccination. The TCR sequence derives from a young man who received the YFV17D yellow fever vaccine. Written as DNA, the CDR3 is TGCAGCGTTAGACCCAGGACAGGGGCCATTAACTATGGCTACACCTTC. It is translated as CSVRPRTGAINYGYTF.